This T cell receptor beta chain was identified in a study of blood T cell repertoires in COVID-19. Study-wide context: COVID-19 samples collected from the United States, Italy and Spain covered acute and convalescent phases.

This CDR3 contains 15 residues. Germline CDR1 reads LGHNA; CDR2 reads YNFKEQ. Trimming cost V 4 bases and J 3 bases, with 16 bases left between them. This clone showed up just a few times. Method: immunoSEQ multiplex PCR; TCRdb's copy keeps in-frame clones and lacks some. This repertoire shows about 44,000 clones, more than 65% found once; its top ten account for around 60%. The sequencing input was peripheral blood. J is TRBJ2-7 and V is TRBV4-2; possible D gene TRBD2, 6 bases. The receptor comes from an elderly man with acute or convalescent COVID-19. The CDR3 DNA sequence: TGTGCCAGCAGCCCTTCGGGTAGCGGAGTCTACGAGCAGTACTTC. It yields the protein CASSPSGSGVYEQYF.